A selection of T cell receptor beta chains follows, all from one sample in a study of neurological immune-mediated disorders. TCRdb re-called the 5' RACE reads with MiXCR, one entry per CDR3 protein. The table records tens of thousands of distinct CDR3 sequences, about 13% of them present only once. Sequenced: PBMCs. These receptor sequences come from a woman in her thirties or forties in good health. Each CDR3 is given with its conserved first and last residue. The order of the fields is CDR3 DNA, CDR3 protein, clone size, V gene, D gene, J gene. D genes are given only for firm matches. Size is stated for part of the rows, as once, few or many counts, or as a class when the clone is expanded.

DNA: TGCGCCAGCAGCCCAGGACAGGGTCGGTCACCCCTCCACTTT
CDR3: CASSPGQGRSPLHF
size: many
V: TRBV5-1
D: TRBD1
J: TRBJ1-6

DNA: TGTGCCAGCAGCCAAGATCGCGATCAGCCCCAGCATTTT
CDR3: CASSQDRDQPQHF
size: -
V: TRBV3-1
D: -
J: TRBJ1-5

DNA: TGTGCCAGCAGTCCCCCTAGGGGCGATGAGCAGTTCTTC
CDR3: CASSPPRGDEQFF
size: few
V: TRBV7-9
D: -
J: TRBJ2-1

DNA: TGCGCCAGCTCCCTCCCAGGGACCCAGACCCAGTACTTC
CDR3: CASSLPGTQTQYF
size: -
V: TRBV5-1
D: -
J: TRBJ2-5

DNA: TGTGCCAGCAGTTTTTTCCCTGGGGTGAACACTGAAGCTTTCTTT
CDR3: CASSFFPGVNTEAFF
size: -
V: TRBV12-3/TRBV12-4
D: -
J: TRBJ1-1

DNA: TGCAGTGCTTGCCAGACTCGGGACGCCTACAATGAGCAGTTCTTC
CDR3: CSACQTRDAYNEQFF
size: medium-sized
V: TRBV20-1
D: -
J: TRBJ2-1

DNA: TGTGCCAGCAGCTTAGGGGGGGGCATGTCTTACAATGAGCAGTTCTTC
CDR3: CASSLGGGMSYNEQFF
size: many
V: TRBV7-2
D: -
J: TRBJ2-1

DNA: TGTGCCAGCAGCTTGGTGATAAGCTCCGAAGCTTTCTTT
CDR3: CASSLVISSEAFF
size: medium-sized
V: TRBV5-5
D: -
J: TRBJ1-1

DNA: TGTGCCAGCATCCCCTCGGGGACTACCCAAAACACCATATATTTT
CDR3: CASIPSGTTQNTIYF
size: many
V: TRBV12-3/TRBV12-4
D: -
J: TRBJ1-3

DNA: TGCAGCGCCTGGACAGGGGGGGCTGAAGCTTTCTTT
CDR3: CSAWTGGAEAFF
size: many
V: TRBV29-1
D: TRBD1
J: TRBJ1-1

DNA: TGTGCCAGCAGTTCCTACATAGAGCTTTTTTTT
CDR3: CASSSYIELFF
size: -
V: TRBV6-5
D: -
J: TRBJ2-2

DNA: TGCAGTGCTAGAGATTCTCCCCCGAGGGAGGGCCCCACAGATACGCAGTATTTT
CDR3: CSARDSPPREGPTDTQYF
size: -
V: TRBV20-1
D: TRBD2
J: TRBJ2-3

DNA: TGTGCCAGCAGTGAAGTAGCGGGAGGGCCACCAGATACGCAGTATTTT
CDR3: CASSEVAGGPPDTQYF
size: few
V: TRBV6-1
D: TRBD2
J: TRBJ2-3

DNA: TGTGCCAGCAGCCTATTTGACAGAAACTATGGCTACACCTTC
CDR3: CASSLFDRNYGYTF
size: -
V: TRBV5-6
D: -
J: TRBJ1-2

DNA: TGCGCCAGCAGCGGGGTGGCGGGGAATGAGCAGTTCTTC
CDR3: CASSGVAGNEQFF
size: medium-sized
V: TRBV5-1
D: -
J: TRBJ2-1

DNA: TGTGCCAGCAGCTTGGTTGGGGGGGCGGGTAGAGAGACCCAGTACTTC
CDR3: CASSLVGGAGRETQYF
size: many
V: TRBV7-8
D: -
J: TRBJ2-5

DNA: TGTGCCAGCAGTTTTGGCAACCAAGAGACCCAGTACTTC
CDR3: CASSFGNQETQYF
size: many
V: TRBV12-3/TRBV12-4
D: -
J: TRBJ2-5

DNA: TGCAGCGCTTCCCTCTTCGGGACAGGGACGACTGAAGCTTTCTTT
CDR3: CSASLFGTGTTEAFF
size: many
V: TRBV29-1
D: TRBD1
J: TRBJ1-1

DNA: TGTGCCATCACAGGACAGGGAGCGCGCGGGTACTACAATGAGCAGTTCTTC
CDR3: CAITGQGARGYYNEQFF
size: many
V: TRBV10-3
D: TRBD1
J: TRBJ2-1

DNA: TGTGCCAGCAGTTTTAGCGGGAGCGCCGGGGAGCTGTTTTTT
CDR3: CASSFSGSAGELFF
size: many
V: TRBV6-5
D: TRBD2
J: TRBJ2-2

DNA: TGCAGTGCCCAGCGCCAGGGTGGTGAAAAACTGTTTTTT
CDR3: CSAQRQGGEKLFF
size: few
V: TRBV20-1
D: -
J: TRBJ1-4

DNA: TGCGCCAGCAGCTTGGCCCCCCGAGATGGCTACACCTTC
CDR3: CASSLAPRDGYTF
size: many
V: TRBV5-1
D: -
J: TRBJ1-2

DNA: TGTGCCAGCAGTCCGCCCGGGGACGGGTGGGAGACCCAGTACTTC
CDR3: CASSPPGDGWETQYF
size: many
V: TRBV6-5
D: -
J: TRBJ2-5

DNA: TGTGCCAGCAGCCACAAGGGTGACACTAATGAAAAACTGTTTTTT
CDR3: CASSHKGDTNEKLFF
size: many
V: TRBV16
D: -
J: TRBJ1-4

DNA: TGTGCCAGAAGTCCCCTAGCGGCAGGAACAGATACGCAGTATTTT
CDR3: CARSPLAAGTDTQYF
size: -
V: TRBV6-4
D: TRBD2
J: TRBJ2-3

DNA: TGCAGTGCTAGAGGGTCTAGCGGGGGGAGAGAGACCCAGTACTTC
CDR3: CSARGSSGGRETQYF
size: -
V: TRBV20-1
D: TRBD2
J: TRBJ2-5

DNA: TGTGCCAGCGGGGACAGGGAGGATCAGCCCCAGCATTTT
CDR3: CASGDREDQPQHF
size: -
V: TRBV27
D: TRBD1
J: TRBJ1-5

DNA: TGCAGACCGGGGGGGGGGGACTATGGCTACACCTTC
CDR3: CRPGGGDYGYTF
size: many
V: TRBV20-1
D: -
J: TRBJ1-2

DNA: TGTCGCAGCAGCCTCGTCCGGCCCGAAGAGACCCAGTACTTC
CDR3: CRSSLVRPEETQYF
size: once
V: TRBV7-9
D: -
J: TRBJ2-5

DNA: TGTGCCAGCAGCCCTAGCGGGGTTAGCTCCTACGAGCAGTACTTC
CDR3: CASSPSGVSSYEQYF
size: -
V: TRBV7-6
D: TRBD2
J: TRBJ2-7

DNA: TGTGCCAGCAGCCATCTGGGACAGGGAAGTGGAAAACTGTTTTTT
CDR3: CASSHLGQGSGKLFF
size: many
V: TRBV14
D: TRBD1
J: TRBJ1-4

DNA: TGTGCCAGCAGCTTTAGGCATAGACCCTACGAGCAGTACTTC
CDR3: CASSFRHRPYEQYF
size: many
V: TRBV7-8
D: -
J: TRBJ2-7

DNA: TGTGCCAGCAGCTTACCGTTGGTCACTGAAGCTTTCTTT
CDR3: CASSLPLVTEAFF
size: many
V: TRBV7-2
D: -
J: TRBJ1-1

DNA: TGCGCCAGCAGTTCCGGACTAGCGGCTAGCACAGATACGCAGTATTTT
CDR3: CASSSGLAASTDTQYF
size: many
V: TRBV4-3
D: TRBD2
J: TRBJ2-3

DNA: TGCGCCAGCAGCTTCAGGGGCCGGACCTACGAGCAGTACTTC
CDR3: CASSFRGRTYEQYF
size: many
V: TRBV5-1
D: -
J: TRBJ2-7

DNA: TGCGCCAGCAGCCAAGACGGACTGGCTAGCGGGAAAGAGACCCAGTACTTC
CDR3: CASSQDGLASGKETQYF
size: medium-sized
V: TRBV4-3
D: TRBD2
J: TRBJ2-5

DNA: TGTGCCAGCAGCAAAGTCGGGGGATTAGCGGTCCACGAGCAGTACTTC
CDR3: CASSKVGGLAVHEQYF
size: -
V: TRBV21-1
D: -
J: TRBJ2-7

DNA: TGTGCCAGCAGCTTGGCGACTGACACTGAAGCTTTCTTT
CDR3: CASSLATDTEAFF
size: many
V: TRBV5-5
D: -
J: TRBJ1-1

DNA: TGCAGCGGGGGGACCGGGACGGGAGGCGAGCAGTACTTC
CDR3: CSGGTGTGGEQYF
size: few
V: TRBV29-1
D: TRBD2
J: TRBJ2-7

DNA: TGTGCCAGTCTCGCCGGGACGGGAAACACTGAAGCTTTCTTT
CDR3: CASLAGTGNTEAFF
size: many
V: TRBV6-2/TRBV6-3
D: -
J: TRBJ1-1